The 19 T cell receptor beta chains given below trace back to one sample, sequenced in a study of identical twins' blood T cells. A single record per CDR3 protein comes from TCRdb applying MiXCR to the 5' RACE reads. This sample has 400,000 or so distinct CDR3 sequences, with about 28% found just once. Sequences were obtained from PBMCs. The receptors come from a woman between 18 and 50 years old in good health.

CDR3: CSVEDLSSGGELFF. The CDR3 DNA reads as TGCAGCGTTGAAGATTTAAGTTCCGGCGGGGAGCTGTTTTTT. The chain combines TRBV29-1 with TRBJ2-2; D uncertain. CDR1 and CDR2 from the germline V gene are SQVTM and ANQGSEA. CDR3 length: 14 residues. The V end lost 0 bases, the J end lost 7 bases, and 12 bases lay between the germline ends.

Turning to this clonotype: The CDR3 does not end in the conserved phenylalanine or tryptophan, so this is likely a read error. V usage is TRBV5-6 and J usage is TRBJ2-1, with D possibly matching TRBD1 (6 bases). This CDR3 region has 13 residues. The germline V gene encodes CDR1 SGHDT and CDR2 YYEEEE. Trimming left V 5 bases short and J 9 bases short, with 15 bases between. CDR3: CASSSHRAIEQFV. The CDR3 DNA reads TGTGCCAGCAGTTCCCACAGGGCGATTGAGCAGTTCGTC.

The chain uses TRBV20-1 and TRBJ1-2; D is possibly TRBD1 (6 bases). The CDR3 totals 14 residues. Germline CDR1 reads DFQATT; CDR2 reads SNEGSKA (reference sequence). Deletions cut 2 bases from V and 6 bases from J, with 16 bases between. CDR3 in amino acids: CSARLWGRRDGYTF. The CDR3 DNA follows: TGCAGTGCTAGATTGTGGGGGCGGAGAGATGGCTACACCTTC.

This rearrangement joins TRBV20-1 to TRBJ2-5; D is unclear. The CDR3 loop spans 12 amino acids. The V end was cut by 5 bases, the J end by 0 bases, with 7 bases between. Germline CDR1 is DFQATT and CDR2 is SNEGSKA (reference sequence). CDR3 DNA: TGCAGTGCTGGGCAGTACCAAGAGACCCAGTACTTC. Its translation: CSAGQYQETQYF.

The table lists this clonotype with a few counts. The chain is built from TRBV20-1 and TRBJ2-3, with 7 bases lining up with TRBD2. V was pared by 0 bases and J by 2 bases, with 5 bases of the junction left unmatched. CDR1 DFQATT and CDR2 SNEGSKA come from the germline V gene (reference sequence). This CDR3 has 15 residues. Here the CDR3 DNA reads TGCAGTGCTAGAGATTCGGGACTATCCACAGATACGCAGTATTTT. Amino acids: CSARDSGLSTDTQYF.

This clonotype occurred a few times. The chain combines TRBV11-2 with TRBJ1-3; D uncertain. Looked up from germline, CDR1 is SGHAT and CDR2 is FQNNGV. This CDR3 has 17 amino acids. V was clipped by 4 bases and J by 0 bases, with 16 bases between them. The CDR3 protein is CASSSSDVTFSGNTIYF. The CDR3 bases are TGTGCCAGCAGCTCTTCGGACGTGACCTTCTCTGGAAACACCATATATTTT. Variable domain in full (rest from reference TRBV11-2 and TRBJ1-3): EAGVAQSPRYKIIEKRQSVAFWCNPISGHATLYWYQQILGQGPKLLIQFQNNGVVDDSQLPKDRFSAERLKGVDSTLKIQPAKLEDSAVYLCASSSSDVTFSGNTIYFGEGSWLTVV.

This clonotype was observed many times. The chain couples TRBV6-5 to TRBJ1-3, with TRBD1 as a possible D gene (5 bases). The CDR3 is 16 amino acids. V was shortened by 5 bases and J by 0 bases, with 14 bases between the two germline ends. Germline CDR1 is MNHEY and CDR2 is SVGAGI. DNA of the CDR3: TGTGCCAGCAGTCTCTCTTACGGGGCCTCTGGAAACACCATATATTTT. This sequence encodes CASSLSYGASGNTIYF.

This rearrangement joins TRBV23-1 to TRBJ2-5; D is unclear. TRBV23-1 is identified as an open reading frame with a role that is uncertain. CDR3 length: 13 amino acids. Trimming left V 2 bases short and J 0 bases short, with 4 bases between. As DNA, the CDR3 is TGCGCCAGCAGTCAAGCGTACCAAGAGACCCAGTACTTC. This translates into CASSQAYQETQYF.

The gene calls are TRBV10-3 and TRBJ2-4; D ambiguous. The V end lost 7 bases, the J end lost 0 bases, and 7 bases lay between the germline ends. Germline CDR1 and CDR2: ENHRY and SYGVKD. This CDR3 spans 13 amino acids. In DNA, the CDR3 is TGTGCCATCAAGACCGTAGCCAAAAACATTCAGTACTTC. Its translation is CAIKTVAKNIQYF.

The genes are TRBV27 and TRBJ1-2; D not resolved. In germline, CDR1 is MNHEY, CDR2 SMNVEV (reference sequence). Trimming took 6 bases from V and 8 from J, leaving 19 bases between them. This CDR3 region has 14 residues. The CDR3 sequence: CASRPIGPLEGYTF. For the CDR3, the DNA is TGTGCCAGCAGGCCTATAGGGCCTCTAGAGGGCTACACCTTC.

The chain has TRBV7-9 and TRBJ1-2, with unresolved D. V gave up 5 bases and J gave up 5 bases, with 9 bases separating them. The V gene's germline CDR1 is SEHNR and CDR2 FQNEAQ (reference sequence). The CDR3 contains 12 residues. CDR3 region: CASSPVWYGYTF. The CDR3 DNA reads TGTGCCAGCAGCCCCGTTTGGTATGGCTACACCTTC. The whole variable domain, remainder taken from reference TRBV7-9 and TRBJ1-2, is DTGVSQNPRHKITKRGQNVTFRCDPISEHNRLYWYRQTLGQGPEFLTYFQNEAQLEKSRLLSDRFSAERPKGSFSTLEIQRTEQGDSAMYLCASSPVWYGYTFGSGTRLTVV.

This clonotype appeared a few times. The V gene is TRBV25-1, the J gene TRBJ2-5; no reliable D call. This CDR3 spans 13 amino acids. CDR1 is MGHDK and CDR2 is SYGVNS in the germline V gene. V gave up 3 bases and J gave up 7 bases, with 12 bases separating them. Here the CDR3 reads CASSDASVRTQYF. As DNA, the CDR3 is TGTGCCAGCAGTGATGCCAGCGTGAGGACCCAGTACTTC.

The V gene is TRBV7-9, the J gene TRBJ1-2; no definite D call. Germline-derived CDR1 and CDR2 are SEHNR and FQNEAQ (reference sequence). There are 11 residues in the CDR3. The V end lost 4 bases, the J end lost 8 bases, and 8 bases lay between the germline ends. DNA of the CDR3: TGTGCCAGCAGCTCCAATGTGGGCTACACCTTC. Encoded protein: CASSSNVGYTF.

The chain links TRBV19 to TRBJ2-1, with TRBD1 matching over 7 bases. Trimming removed 2 bases from V and 2 bases from J; junction bases left unmatched: 6. The germline V gene has CDR1 LNHDA and CDR2 SQIVND (reference sequence). This CDR3 spans 16 amino acids. The CDR3 region is CASSIRGQGTYNEQFF. The CDR3 region has the DNA TGTGCCAGTAGTATAAGGGGGCAGGGCACCTACAATGAGCAGTTCTTC.

The gene calls are TRBV24-1 and TRBJ2-1; 8 nucleotides match TRBD2. The trim removed 6 bases at V and 7 bases at J, leaving 7 bases unmatched. The V gene's germline CDR1 is KGHDR and CDR2 SFDVKD. The CDR3 is 14 residues long. This chain's CDR3 is CATSTSGGDNEQFF. In DNA, the CDR3 is TGTGCCACCAGTACTAGCGGCGGAGATAATGAGCAGTTCTTC.

The CDR3 DNA reads TGTGCCAGTAAACCCCACAGGGTGAATGAAAAACTGTTTTTT. Residues: CASKPHRVNEKLFF. This rearrangement joins TRBV19 to TRBJ1-4; D may be TRBD1 (6 bases). The length of the CDR3 is 14 residues. V lost 7 bases, J lost 5 bases, and 14 bases lay in between. CDR1 is LNHDA, CDR2 SQIVND, per germline (reference sequence).

This clonotype was observed a handful of times. V is TRBV9 and J is TRBJ2-2; the D call may be TRBD1 or TRBD2 (5 bases each). This CDR3 region has 18 residues. Trimming stripped 2 bases from V and 4 bases from J, with 21 bases between. CDR1 and CDR2 from the germline V gene are SGDLS and YYNGEE. The CDR3 loop reads CASSVRDVGLTITGELFF. CDR3 DNA sequence: TGTGCCAGCAGCGTCCGGGACGTTGGACTGACAATCACCGGGGAGCTGTTTTTT.

The chain carries TRBV5-6 and TRBJ1-4; 10 positions agree with TRBD1. V shed 4 bases and J 4 bases; nucleotides not matched to a gene: 4. This CDR3 has 15 amino acids. Germline CDR1 SGHDT, CDR2 YYEEEE. As DNA, the CDR3 is TGTGCCAGCAGCAGAAGGGACAGGGGTAATGAAAAACTGTTTTTT. It is translated as CASSRRDRGNEKLFF.

The V call is TRBV9, the J call TRBJ1-5; no definite D call. V was shortened by 0 bases and J by 9 bases, with 13 bases between the two germline ends. CDR1 and CDR2 (germline): SGDLS, YYNGEE. CDR3 size: 14 residues. The CDR3 region is CASSVDPASRPQHF. The CDR3 DNA is TGTGCCAGCAGCGTAGACCCAGCCTCCCGGCCCCAGCATTTT.